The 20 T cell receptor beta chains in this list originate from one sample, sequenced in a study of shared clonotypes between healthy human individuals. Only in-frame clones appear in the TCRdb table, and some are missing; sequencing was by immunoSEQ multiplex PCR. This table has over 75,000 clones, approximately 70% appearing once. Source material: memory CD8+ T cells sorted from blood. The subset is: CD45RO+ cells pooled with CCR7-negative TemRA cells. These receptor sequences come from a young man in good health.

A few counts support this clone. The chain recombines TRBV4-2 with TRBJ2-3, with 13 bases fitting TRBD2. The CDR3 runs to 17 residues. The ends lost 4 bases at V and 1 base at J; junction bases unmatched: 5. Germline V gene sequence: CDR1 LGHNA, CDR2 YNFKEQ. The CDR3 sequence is CASSRTSGRGGTDTQYF. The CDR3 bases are TGTGCCAGCAGCCGGACTAGCGGGAGAGGGGGCACAGATACGCAGTATTTT.

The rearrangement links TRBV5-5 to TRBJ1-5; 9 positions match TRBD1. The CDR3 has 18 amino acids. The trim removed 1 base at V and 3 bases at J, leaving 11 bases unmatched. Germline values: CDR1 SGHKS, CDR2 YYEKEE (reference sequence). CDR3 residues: CASSLRVGDRGDNQPQHF. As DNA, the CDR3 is TGTGCCAGCAGCTTGCGCGTGGGAGACAGGGGGGACAATCAGCCCCAGCATTTT.

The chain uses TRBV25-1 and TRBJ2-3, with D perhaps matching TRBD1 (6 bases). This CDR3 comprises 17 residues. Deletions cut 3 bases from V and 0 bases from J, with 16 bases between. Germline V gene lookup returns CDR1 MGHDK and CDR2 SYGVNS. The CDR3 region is CASSETGTRNSTDTQYF. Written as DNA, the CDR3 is TGTGCCAGCAGTGAGACAGGAACTCGGAACAGCACAGATACGCAGTATTTT.

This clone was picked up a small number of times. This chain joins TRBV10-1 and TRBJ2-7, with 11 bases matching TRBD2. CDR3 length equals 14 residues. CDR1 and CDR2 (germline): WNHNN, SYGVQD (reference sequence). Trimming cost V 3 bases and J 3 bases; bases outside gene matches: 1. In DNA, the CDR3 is TGCGCCAGCAGTGAAGGGACTAGCGGCTACGAGCAGTACTTC. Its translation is CASSEGTSGYEQYF.

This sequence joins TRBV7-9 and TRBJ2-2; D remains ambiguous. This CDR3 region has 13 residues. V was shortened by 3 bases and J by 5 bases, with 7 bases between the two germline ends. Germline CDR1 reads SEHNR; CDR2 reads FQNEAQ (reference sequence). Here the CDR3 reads CASSLVQTGELFF. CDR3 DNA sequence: TGTGCCAGCAGCTTGGTTCAGACCGGGGAGCTGTTTTTT.

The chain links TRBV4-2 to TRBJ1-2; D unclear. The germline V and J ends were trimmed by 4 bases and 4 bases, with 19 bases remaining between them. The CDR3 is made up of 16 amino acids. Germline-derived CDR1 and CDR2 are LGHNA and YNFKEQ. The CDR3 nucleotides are TGTGCCAGCAGCCCACTACCCAAAAGAAAGACCTATGGCTACACCTTC. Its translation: CASSPLPKRKTYGYTF.

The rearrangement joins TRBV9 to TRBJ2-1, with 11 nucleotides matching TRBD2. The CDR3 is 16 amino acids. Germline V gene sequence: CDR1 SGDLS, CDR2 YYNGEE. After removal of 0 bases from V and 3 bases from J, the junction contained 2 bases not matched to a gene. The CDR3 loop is CASSVEGLAGYNEQFF. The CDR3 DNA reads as TGTGCCAGCAGCGTAGAAGGACTAGCGGGCTACAATGAGCAGTTCTTC.

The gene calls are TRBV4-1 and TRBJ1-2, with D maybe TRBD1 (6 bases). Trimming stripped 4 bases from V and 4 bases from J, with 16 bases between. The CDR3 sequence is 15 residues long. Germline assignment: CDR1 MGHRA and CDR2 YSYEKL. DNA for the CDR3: TGCGCCAGCAGCCCTACGACAGGAGGTGGCTATGGCTACACCTTC. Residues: CASSPTTGGGYGYTF.

The CDR3 here is CASSRVVADSNQPQHF. The CDR3 DNA reads as TGTGCCAGCAGCCGCGTAGTCGCGGATAGCAATCAGCCCCAGCATTTT. This chain links TRBV7-2 with TRBJ1-5; D gene unclear. The germline CDR1 and CDR2 sequences are SGHTA and FQGNSA. The CDR3 spans 16 residues. Deletions cut 5 bases from V and 0 bases from J, with 14 bases between.

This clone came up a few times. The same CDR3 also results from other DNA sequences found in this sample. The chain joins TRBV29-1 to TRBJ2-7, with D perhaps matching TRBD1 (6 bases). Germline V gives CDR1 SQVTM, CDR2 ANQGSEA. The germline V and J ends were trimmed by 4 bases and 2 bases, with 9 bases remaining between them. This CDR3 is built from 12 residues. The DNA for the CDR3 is TGCAGCGTTGCTTCAGGGGCCTACGAGCAGTACTTC. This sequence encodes CSVASGAYEQYF.

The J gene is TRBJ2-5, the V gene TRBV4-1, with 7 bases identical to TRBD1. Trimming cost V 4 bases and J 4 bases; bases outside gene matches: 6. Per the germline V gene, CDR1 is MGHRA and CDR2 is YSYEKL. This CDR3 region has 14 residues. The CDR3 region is CASSLGTARETQYF. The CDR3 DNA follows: TGCGCCAGCAGCCTCGGGACAGCACGAGAGACCCAGTACTTC.

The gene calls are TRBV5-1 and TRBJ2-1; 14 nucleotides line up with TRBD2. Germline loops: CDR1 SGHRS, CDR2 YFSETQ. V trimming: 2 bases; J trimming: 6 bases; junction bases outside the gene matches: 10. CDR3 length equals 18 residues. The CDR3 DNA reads TGCGCCAGCAGCTTCCGCGCCGGGACTAGCGGGAGTGGCAATGAGCAGTTCTTC. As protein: CASSFRAGTSGSGNEQFF. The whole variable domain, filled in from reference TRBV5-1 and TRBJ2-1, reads KAGVTQTPRYLIKTRGQQVTLSCSPISGHRSVSWYQQTPGQGLQFLFEYFSETQRNKGNFPGRFSGRQFSNSRSEMNVSTLELGDSALYLCASSFRAGTSGSGNEQFFGPGTRLTVL.

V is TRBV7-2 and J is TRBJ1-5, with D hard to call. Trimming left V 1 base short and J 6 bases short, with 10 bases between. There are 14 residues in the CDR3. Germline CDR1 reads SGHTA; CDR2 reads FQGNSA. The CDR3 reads CASSLDPGAQPQHF. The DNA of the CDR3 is TGTGCCAGCAGCTTAGACCCGGGTGCTCAGCCCCAGCATTTT.

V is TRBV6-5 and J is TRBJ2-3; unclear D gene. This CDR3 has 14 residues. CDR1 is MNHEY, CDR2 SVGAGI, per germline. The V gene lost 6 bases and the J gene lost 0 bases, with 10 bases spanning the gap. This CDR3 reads CASRRLSSTDTQYF. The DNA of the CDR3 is TGTGCCAGCAGACGACTCTCCAGCACAGATACGCAGTATTTT.

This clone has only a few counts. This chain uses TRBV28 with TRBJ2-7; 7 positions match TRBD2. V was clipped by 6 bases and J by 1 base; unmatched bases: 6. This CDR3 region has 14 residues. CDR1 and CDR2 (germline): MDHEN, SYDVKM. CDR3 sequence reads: CASSLAGWSYEQYF. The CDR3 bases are TGTGCCAGCAGCTTAGCGGGTTGGTCCTACGAGCAGTACTTC. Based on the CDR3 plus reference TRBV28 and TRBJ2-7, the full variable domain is DVKVTQSSRYLVKRTGEKVFLECVQDMDHENMFWYRQDPGLGLRLIYFSYDVKMKEKGDIPEGYSVSREKKERFSLILESASTNQTSMYLCASSLAGWSYEQYFGPGTRLTVT.

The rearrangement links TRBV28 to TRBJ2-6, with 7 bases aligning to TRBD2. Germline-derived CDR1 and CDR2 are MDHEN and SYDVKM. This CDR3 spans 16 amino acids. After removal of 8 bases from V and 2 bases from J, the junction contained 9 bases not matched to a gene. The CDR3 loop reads CASLPTSSTGANVLTF. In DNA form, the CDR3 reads TGTGCCAGCTTACCGACTAGCAGTACTGGGGCCAACGTCCTGACTTTC.

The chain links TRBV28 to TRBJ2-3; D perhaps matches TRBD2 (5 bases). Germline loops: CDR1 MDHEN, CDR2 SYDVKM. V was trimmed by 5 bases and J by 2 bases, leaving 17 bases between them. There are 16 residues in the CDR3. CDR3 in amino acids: CASSPLSWESTDTQYF. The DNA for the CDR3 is TGTGCCAGCAGTCCCCTTTCGTGGGAGTCCACAGATACGCAGTATTTT. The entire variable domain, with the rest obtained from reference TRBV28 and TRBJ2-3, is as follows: DVKVTQSSRYLVKRTGEKVFLECVQDMDHENMFWYRQDPGLGLRLIYFSYDVKMKEKGDIPEGYSVSREKKERFSLILESASTNQTSMYLCASSPLSWESTDTQYFGPGTRLTVL.

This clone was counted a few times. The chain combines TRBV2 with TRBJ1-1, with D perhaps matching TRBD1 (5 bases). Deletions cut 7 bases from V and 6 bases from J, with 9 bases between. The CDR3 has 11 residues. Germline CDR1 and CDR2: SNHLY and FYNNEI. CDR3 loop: CASTGDAEAFF. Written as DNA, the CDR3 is TGTGCCAGCACGGGGGACGCTGAAGCTTTCTTT.

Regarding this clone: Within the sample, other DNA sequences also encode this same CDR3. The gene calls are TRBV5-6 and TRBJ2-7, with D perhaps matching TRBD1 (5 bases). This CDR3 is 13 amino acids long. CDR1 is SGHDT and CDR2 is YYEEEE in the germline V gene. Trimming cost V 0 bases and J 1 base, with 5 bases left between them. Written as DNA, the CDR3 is TGTGCCAGCAGCTTGGGACAGTCCTACGAGCAGTACTTC. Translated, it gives CASSLGQSYEQYF.

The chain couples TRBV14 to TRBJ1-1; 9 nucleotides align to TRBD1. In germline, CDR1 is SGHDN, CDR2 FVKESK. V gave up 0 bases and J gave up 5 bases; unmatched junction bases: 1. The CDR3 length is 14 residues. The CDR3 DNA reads TGTGCCAGCAGCCAAGAACAGGGGGCAACTGAAGCTTTCTTT. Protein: CASSQEQGATEAFF.